This T cell receptor beta chain was documented in a study of shared clonotypes between healthy human individuals. The study's findings and limits: Apart from blood, nothing was sampled; tissue repertoires likely differ. Represented diversity, genetic and exposure-history alike, was limited by few donors.

Worth noting for this clone: Antigen: not known.

Every unsorted PBMC PCR replicate was loaded with 300 to 350 ng DNA, roughly 30,000 T cell genomes. With ten immunoSEQ deep assay plates, unsorted PBMC DNA underwent sequencing. Libraries were prepared by immunoSEQ multiplex PCR; TCRdb keeps only in-frame clonotypes and omits some of them. The sample lists around 430,000 clones, about 76% occurring once. Germline trimming cut 3 bases from V and 1 base from J; bases unmatched to any gene: 4. This CDR3 spans 16 amino acids. Germline V CDR1 and CDR2: SGHVS, FNYEAQ. The sequence was collected from a woman aged 35 to 49 in good health. Some clones in this sample may be carry-over from other donors' samples. The rearrangement joins TRBV7-6 to TRBJ1-2; 11 nucleotides match TRBD1. Sequenced: PBMCs. This CDR3 reads CASSLGTGGYNYGYTF. CDR3 sequence (DNA): TGTGCCAGCAGCTTGGGGACAGGGGGATATAACTATGGCTACACCTTC.